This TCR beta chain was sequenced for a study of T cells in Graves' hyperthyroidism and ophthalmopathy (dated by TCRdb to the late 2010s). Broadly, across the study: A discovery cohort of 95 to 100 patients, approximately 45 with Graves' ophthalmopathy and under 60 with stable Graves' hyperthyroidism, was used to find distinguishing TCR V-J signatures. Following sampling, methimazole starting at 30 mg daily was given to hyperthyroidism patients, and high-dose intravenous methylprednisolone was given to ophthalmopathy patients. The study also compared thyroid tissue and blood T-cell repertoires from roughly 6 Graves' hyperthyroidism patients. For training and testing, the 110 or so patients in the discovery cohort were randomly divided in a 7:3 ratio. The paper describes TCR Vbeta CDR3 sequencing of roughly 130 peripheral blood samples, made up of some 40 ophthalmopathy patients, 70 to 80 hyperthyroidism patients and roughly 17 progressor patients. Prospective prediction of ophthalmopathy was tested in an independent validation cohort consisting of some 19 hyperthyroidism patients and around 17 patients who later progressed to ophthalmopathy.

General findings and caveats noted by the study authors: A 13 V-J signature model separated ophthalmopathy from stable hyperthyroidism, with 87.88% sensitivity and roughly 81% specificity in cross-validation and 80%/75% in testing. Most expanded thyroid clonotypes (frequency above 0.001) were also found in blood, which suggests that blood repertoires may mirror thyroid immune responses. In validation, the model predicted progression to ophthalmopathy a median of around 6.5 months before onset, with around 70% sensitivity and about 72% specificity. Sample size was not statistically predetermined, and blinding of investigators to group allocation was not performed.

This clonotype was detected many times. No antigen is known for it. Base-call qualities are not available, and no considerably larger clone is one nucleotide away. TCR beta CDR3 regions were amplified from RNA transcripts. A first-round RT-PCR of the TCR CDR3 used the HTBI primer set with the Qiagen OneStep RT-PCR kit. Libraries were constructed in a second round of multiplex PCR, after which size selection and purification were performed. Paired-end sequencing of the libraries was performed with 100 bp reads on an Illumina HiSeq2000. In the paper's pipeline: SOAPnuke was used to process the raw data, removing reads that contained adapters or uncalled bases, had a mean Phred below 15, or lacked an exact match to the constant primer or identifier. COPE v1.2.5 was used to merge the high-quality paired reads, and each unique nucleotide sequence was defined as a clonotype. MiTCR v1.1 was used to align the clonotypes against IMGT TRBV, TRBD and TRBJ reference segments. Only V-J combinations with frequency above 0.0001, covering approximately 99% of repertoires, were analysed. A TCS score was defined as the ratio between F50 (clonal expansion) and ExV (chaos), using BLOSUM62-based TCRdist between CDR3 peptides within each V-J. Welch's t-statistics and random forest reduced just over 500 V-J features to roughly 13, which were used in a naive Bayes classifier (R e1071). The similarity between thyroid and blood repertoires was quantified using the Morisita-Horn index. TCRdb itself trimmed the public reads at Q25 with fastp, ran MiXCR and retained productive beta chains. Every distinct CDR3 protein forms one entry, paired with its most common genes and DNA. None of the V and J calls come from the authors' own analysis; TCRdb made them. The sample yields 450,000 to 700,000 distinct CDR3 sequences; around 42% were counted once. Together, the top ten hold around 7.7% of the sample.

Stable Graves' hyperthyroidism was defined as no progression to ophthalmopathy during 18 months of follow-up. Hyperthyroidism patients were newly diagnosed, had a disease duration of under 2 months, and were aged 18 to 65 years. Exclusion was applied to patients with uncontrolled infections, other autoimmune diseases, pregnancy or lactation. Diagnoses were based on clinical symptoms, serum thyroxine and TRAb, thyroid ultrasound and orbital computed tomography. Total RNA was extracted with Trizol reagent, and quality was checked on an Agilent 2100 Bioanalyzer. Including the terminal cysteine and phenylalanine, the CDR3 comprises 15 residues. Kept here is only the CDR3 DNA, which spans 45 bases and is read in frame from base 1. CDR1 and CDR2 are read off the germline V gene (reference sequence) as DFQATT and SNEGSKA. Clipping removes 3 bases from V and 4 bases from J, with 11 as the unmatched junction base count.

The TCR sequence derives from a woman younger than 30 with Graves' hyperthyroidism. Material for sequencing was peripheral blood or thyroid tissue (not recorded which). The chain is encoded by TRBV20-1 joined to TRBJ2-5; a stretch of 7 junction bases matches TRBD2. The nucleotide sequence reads TGCAGTGCTAGCAGGCCCCGTGGGAGGGGAGAGACCCAGTACTTC. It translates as CSASRPRGRGETQYF.